Given below is one T cell receptor beta chain in context. Its specificity is unknown. Every bit of the isolated RNA underwent reverse transcription, so sequencing read expressed TCRB transcripts. Clones were sequenced by immunoSEQ multiplex PCR, and TCRdb holds only the in-frame ones, with some missing. Here the sample spans roughly 140,000 clones, 11% being singletons. Purity (above 95%) was reached by all sorted populations. The entry originates in a study of beta chain features in type 1 diabetes. The germline CDR1 and CDR2 sequences are MDHEN and SYDVKM. With V trimmed by 8 bases and J by 7 bases, 10 bases remained unmatched. This CDR3 is built from 14 residues. General study points: Patients' naive, central memory and regulatory TCRB repertoires appeared more alike than those of healthy donors.

The material sequenced was central memory CD4+ T cells from blood. The receptor comes from a man between 18 and 35 years old in good health. The chain combines TRBV28 with TRBJ2-1; 8 nucleotides align to TRBD1. The CDR3 DNA reads TGTGCCAGCTTAAGACAGGGGCGGAGAAATGAGCAGTTCTTC. It specifies CASLRQGRRNEQFF.